This TCR beta chain came from a study of graft-versus-host responses after intestinal transplantation. Study background: The transplants performed in recipients were multivisceral, liver-intestinal, or isolated intestinal. Every transplant recipient was induced with anti-thymocyte globulin, then maintained on tacrolimus and steroids for about 3 years.

Points on this clone: Its matching antigen is unknown.

The length of the CDR3 is 12 residues. Germline loops: CDR1 SQVTM, CDR2 ANQGSEA. The V end lost 4 bases, the J end lost 4 bases, and 8 bases lay between the germline ends. The data were produced by immunoSEQ multiplex PCR, yet TCRdb's version contains in-frame clones alone and is incomplete. The table lists some 120,000 clones, about 92% of them singletons. Sequenced material: unstimulated CD4+ T cells sorted from spleen or lymph node cells, taken before intestinal transplant. The clonotype originates from a human donor who received an intestinal transplant. The V call is TRBV29-1, the J call TRBJ1-5; D gene uncertain. The CDR3 loop is CSVGAVNQPQHF. The CDR3 DNA follows: TGCAGCGTTGGGGCAGTAAATCAGCCCCAGCATTTT.